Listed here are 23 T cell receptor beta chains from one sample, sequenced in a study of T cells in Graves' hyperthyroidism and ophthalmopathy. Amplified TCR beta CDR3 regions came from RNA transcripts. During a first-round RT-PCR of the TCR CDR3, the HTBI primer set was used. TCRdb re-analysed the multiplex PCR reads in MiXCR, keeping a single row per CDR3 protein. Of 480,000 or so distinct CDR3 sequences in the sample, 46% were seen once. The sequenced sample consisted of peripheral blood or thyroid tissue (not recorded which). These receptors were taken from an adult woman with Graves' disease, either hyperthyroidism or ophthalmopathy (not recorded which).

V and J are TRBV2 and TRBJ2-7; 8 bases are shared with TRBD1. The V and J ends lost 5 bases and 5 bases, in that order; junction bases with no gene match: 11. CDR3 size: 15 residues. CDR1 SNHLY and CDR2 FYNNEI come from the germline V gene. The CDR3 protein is CASSSNGQGRNEQYF. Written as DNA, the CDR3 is TGTGCCAGCAGTTCAAACGGACAGGGTAGGAACGAGCAGTACTTC.

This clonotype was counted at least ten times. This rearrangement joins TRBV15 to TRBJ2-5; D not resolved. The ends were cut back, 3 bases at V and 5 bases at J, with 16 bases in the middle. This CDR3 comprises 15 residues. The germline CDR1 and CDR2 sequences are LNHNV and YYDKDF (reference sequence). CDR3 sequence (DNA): TGTGCCACCAGCAGGGCAGGAACCGGGCGGGAGACCCAGTACTTC. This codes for CATSRAGTGRETQYF.

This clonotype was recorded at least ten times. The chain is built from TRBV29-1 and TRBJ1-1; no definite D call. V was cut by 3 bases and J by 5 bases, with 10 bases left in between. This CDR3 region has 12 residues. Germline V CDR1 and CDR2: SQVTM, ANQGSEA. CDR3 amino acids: CSVDLGGTEAFF. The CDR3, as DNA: TGCAGCGTTGATTTGGGAGGAACTGAAGCTTTCTTT.

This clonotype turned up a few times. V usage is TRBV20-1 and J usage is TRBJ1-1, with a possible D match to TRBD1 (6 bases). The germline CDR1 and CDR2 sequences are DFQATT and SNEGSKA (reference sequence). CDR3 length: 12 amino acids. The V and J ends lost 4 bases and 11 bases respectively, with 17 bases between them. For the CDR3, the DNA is TGCAGTGCTACCCCGGGGGCAATGTGGGCTTTCTTT. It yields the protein CSATPGAMWAFF.

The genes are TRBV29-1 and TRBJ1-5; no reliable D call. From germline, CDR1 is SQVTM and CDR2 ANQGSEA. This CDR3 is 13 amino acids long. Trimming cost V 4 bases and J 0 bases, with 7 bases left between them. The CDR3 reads CSVVTSSNQPQHF. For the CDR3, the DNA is TGCAGCGTTGTGACAAGTAGCAATCAGCCCCAGCATTTT.

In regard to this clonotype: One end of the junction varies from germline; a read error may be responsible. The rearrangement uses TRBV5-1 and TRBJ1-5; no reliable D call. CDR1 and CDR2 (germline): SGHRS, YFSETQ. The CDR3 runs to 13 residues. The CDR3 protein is CASSGGGSQPQHF. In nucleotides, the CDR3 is TGTGCCAGCAGCGGAGGTGGGAGTCAGCCCCAGCATTTT.

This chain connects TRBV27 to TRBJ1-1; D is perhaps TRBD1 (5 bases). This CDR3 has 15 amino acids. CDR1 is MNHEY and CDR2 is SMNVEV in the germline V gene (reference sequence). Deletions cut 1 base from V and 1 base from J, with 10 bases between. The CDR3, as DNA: TGTGCCAGCAGTTTATTAGGACATAGGAACACTGAAGCTTTCTTT. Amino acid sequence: CASSLLGHRNTEAFF.

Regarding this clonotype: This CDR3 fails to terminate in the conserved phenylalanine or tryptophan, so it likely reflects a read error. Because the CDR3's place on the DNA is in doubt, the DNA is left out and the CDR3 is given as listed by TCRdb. The chain's CDR3 is CASSVGGT. V and J are TRBV9 and TRBJ2-5. CDR1 SGDLS and CDR2 YYNGEE come from the germline V gene. Inclusive of both ends, the CDR3 amounts to 8 amino acids.

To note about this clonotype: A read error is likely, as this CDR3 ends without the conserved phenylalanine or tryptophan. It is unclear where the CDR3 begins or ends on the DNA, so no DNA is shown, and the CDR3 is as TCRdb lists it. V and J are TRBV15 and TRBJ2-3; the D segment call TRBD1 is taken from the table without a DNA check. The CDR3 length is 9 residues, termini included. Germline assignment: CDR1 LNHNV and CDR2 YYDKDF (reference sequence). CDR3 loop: CATSRDSGQ.

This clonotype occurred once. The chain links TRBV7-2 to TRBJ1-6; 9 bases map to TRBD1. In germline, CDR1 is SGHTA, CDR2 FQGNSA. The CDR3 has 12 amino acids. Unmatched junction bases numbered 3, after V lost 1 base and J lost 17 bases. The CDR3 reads CASSLEWDRVHF. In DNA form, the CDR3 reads TGTGCCAGCAGCTTAGAATGGGACAGGGTCCACTTT.

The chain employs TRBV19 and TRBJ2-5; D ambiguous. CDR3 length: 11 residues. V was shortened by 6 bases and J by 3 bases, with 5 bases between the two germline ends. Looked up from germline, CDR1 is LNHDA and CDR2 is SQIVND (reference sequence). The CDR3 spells CASRAEETQYF. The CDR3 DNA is TGTGCCAGTAGAGCTGAAGAGACCCAGTACTTC.

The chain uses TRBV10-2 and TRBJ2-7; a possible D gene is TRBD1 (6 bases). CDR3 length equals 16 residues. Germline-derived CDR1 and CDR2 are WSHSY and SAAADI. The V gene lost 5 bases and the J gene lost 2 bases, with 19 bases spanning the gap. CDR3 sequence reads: CASSIRQGRGAYEQYF. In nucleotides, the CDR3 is TGCGCCAGCAGTATCCGGCAAGGCAGGGGTGCCTACGAGCAGTACTTC.

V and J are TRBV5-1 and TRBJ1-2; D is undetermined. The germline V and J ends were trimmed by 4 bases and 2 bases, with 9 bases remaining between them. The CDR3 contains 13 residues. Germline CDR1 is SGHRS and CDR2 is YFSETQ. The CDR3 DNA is TGCGCCAGCAGCCCAGACAAGAACTATGGCTACACCTTC. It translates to CASSPDKNYGYTF.

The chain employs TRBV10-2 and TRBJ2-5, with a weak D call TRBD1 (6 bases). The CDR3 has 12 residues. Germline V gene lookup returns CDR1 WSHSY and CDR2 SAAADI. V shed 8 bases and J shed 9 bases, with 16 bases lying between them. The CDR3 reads CASGDNNQPQYF. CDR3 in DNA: TGCGCCAGCGGGGACAACAATCAGCCCCAGTACTTC.

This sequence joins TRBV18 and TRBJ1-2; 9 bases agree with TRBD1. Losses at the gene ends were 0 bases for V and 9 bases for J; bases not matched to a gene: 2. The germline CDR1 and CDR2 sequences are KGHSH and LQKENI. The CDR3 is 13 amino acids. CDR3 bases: TGTGCCAGCTCACCACCAACAGGGGGCAGCTACACCTTC. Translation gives CASSPPTGGSYTF.

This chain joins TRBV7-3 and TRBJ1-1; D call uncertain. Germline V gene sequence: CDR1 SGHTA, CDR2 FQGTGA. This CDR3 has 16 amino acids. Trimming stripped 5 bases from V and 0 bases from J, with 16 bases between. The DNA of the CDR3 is TGTGCCAGCAGCCGGGTAGCCGGGGAACTGAACACTGAAGCTTTCTTT. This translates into CASSRVAGELNTEAFF.

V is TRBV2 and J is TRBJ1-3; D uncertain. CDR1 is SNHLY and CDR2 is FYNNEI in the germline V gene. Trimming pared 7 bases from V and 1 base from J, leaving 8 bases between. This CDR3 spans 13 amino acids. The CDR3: CASIRGSGNTIYF. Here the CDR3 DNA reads TGTGCCAGCATTAGAGGTTCTGGAAACACCATATATTTT.

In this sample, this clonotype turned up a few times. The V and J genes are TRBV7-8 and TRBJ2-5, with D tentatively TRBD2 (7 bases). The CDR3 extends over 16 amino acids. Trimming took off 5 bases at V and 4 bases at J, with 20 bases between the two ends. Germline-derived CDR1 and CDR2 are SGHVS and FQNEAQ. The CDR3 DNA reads TGTGCCAGCAGCCGGGGAGTGGGAGGGGGTAGAGAGACCCAGTACTTC. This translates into CASSRGVGGGRETQYF. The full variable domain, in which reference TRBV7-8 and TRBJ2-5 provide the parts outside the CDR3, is GAGVSQSPRYKVAKRGQDVALRCDPISGHVSLFWYQQALGQGPEFLTYFQNEAQLDKSGLPSDRFFAERPEGSVSTLKIQRTQQEDSAVYLCASSRGVGGGRETQYFGPGTRLLVL.

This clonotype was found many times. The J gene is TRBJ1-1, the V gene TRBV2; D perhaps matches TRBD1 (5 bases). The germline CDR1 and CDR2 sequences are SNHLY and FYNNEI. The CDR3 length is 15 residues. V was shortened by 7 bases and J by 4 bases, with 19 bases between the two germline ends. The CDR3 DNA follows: TGTGCCAGCACAAAAGCAGGGAGGACTGCCACTGAAGCTTTCTTT. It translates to CASTKAGRTATEAFF. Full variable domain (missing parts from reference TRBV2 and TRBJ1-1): EPEVTQTPSHQVTQMGQEVILRCVPISNHLYFYWYRQILGQKVEFLVSFYNNEISEKSEIFDDQFSVERPDGSNFTLKIRSTKLEDSAMYFCASTKAGRTATEAFFGQGTRLTVV.

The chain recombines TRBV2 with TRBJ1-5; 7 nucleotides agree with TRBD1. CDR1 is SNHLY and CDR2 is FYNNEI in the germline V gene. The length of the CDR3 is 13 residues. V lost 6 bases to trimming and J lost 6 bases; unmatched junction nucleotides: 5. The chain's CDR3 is CASSKGASQPQHF. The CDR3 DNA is TGTGCCAGCAGCAAGGGGGCGAGTCAGCCCCAGCATTTT.

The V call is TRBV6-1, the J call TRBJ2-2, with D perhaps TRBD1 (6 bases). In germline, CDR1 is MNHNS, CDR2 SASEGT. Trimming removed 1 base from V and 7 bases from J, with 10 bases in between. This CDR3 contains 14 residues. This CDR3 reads CASSEGTDGGELFF. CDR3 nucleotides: TGTGCCAGCAGTGAAGGGACAGACGGCGGGGAGCTGTTTTTT.

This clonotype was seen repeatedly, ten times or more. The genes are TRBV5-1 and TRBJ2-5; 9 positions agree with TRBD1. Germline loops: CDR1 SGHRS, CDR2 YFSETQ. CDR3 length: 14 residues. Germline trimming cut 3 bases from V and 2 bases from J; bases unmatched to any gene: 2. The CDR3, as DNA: TGCGCCAGCAGCTCGGACAGGGGACAAGAGACCCAGTACTTC. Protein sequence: CASSSDRGQETQYF.

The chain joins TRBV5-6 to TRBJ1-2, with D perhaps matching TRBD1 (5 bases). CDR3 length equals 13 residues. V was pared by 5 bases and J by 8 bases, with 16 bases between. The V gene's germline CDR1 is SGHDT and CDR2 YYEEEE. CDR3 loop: CASRPGMSGGYTF. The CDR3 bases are TGTGCCAGCAGACCAGGGATGTCGGGGGGCTACACCTTC.